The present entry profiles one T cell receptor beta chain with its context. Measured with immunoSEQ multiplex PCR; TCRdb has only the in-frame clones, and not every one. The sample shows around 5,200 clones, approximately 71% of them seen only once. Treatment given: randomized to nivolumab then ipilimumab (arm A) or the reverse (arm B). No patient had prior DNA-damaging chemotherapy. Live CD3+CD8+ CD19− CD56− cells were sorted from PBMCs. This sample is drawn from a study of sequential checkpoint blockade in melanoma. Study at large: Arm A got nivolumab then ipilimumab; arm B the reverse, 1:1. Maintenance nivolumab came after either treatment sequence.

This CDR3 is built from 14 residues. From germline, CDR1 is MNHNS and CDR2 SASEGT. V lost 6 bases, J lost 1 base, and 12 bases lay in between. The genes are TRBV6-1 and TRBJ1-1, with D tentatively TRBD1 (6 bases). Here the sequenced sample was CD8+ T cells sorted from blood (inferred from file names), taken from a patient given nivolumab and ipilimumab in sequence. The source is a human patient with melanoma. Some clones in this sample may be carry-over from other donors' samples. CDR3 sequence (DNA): TGTGCCAGCAGCGACAGGTGGGAGAACACTGAAGCTTTCTTT. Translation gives CASSDRWENTEAFF.